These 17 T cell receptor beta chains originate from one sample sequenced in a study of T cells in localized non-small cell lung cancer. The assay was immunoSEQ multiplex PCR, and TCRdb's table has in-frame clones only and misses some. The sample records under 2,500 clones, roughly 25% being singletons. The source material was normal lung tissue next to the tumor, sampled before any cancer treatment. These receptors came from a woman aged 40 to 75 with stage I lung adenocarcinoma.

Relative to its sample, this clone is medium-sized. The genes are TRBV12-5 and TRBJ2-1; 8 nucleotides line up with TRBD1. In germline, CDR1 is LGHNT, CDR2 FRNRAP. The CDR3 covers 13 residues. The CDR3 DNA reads TGTGCCAGCGGCGGGACAGGCTACAATGAGCAGTTCTTC. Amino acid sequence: CASGGTGYNEQFF.

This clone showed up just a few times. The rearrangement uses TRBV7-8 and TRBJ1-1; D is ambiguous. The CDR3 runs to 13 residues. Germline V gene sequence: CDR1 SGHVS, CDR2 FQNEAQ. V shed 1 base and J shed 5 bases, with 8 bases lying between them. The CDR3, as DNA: TGTGCCAGCAGCTTAGACGTGGATACTGAAGCTTTCTTT. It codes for CASSLDVDTEAFF.

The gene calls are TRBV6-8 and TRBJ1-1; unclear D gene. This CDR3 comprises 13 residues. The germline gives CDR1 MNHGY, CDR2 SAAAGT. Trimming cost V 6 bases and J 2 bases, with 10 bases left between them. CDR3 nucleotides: TGTGCCAGCAGCGCTACGGTCAACACTGAAGCTTTCTTT. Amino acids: CASSATVNTEAFF.

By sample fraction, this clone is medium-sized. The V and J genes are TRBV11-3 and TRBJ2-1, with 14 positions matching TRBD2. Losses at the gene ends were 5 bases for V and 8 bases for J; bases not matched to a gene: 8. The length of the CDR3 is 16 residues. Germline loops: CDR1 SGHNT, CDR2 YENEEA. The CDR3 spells CASSARLAGGLDEQFF. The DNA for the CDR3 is TGTGCCAGCAGCGCAAGACTAGCGGGGGGGCTAGATGAGCAGTTCTTC. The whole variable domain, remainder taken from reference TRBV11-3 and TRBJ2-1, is EAGVVQSPRYKIIEKKQPVAFWCNPISGHNTLYWYLQNLGQGPELLIRYENEEAVDDSQLPKDRFSAERLKGVDSTLKIQPAELGDSAVYLCASSARLAGGLDEQFFGPGTRLTVL.

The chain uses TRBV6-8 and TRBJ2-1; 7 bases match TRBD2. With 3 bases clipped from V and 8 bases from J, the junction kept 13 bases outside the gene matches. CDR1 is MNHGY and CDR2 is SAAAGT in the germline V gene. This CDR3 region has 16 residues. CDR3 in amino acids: CASSYLTAGLVYEQFF. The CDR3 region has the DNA TGTGCCAGCAGTTATCTTACCGCTGGACTAGTTTATGAGCAGTTCTTC.

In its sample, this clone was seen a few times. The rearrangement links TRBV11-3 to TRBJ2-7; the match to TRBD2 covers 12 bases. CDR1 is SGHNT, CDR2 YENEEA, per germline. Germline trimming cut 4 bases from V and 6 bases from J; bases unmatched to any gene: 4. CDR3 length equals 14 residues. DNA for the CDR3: TGTGCCAGCAGCTACCAACTAGCGGGGGGCGAGCAGTACTTC. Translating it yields CASSYQLAGGEQYF.

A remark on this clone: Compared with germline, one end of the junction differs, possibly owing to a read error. CDR3 DNA: TGTGCCAGCAGCTTGGTCTTATCTGGGCACTTTCCTCACTTC. Amino acid sequence: CASSLVLSGHFPHF. The J gene is TRBJ2-7, the V gene TRBV11-3; D ambiguous. The CDR3 totals 14 residues. The germline gives CDR1 SGHNT, CDR2 YENEEA.

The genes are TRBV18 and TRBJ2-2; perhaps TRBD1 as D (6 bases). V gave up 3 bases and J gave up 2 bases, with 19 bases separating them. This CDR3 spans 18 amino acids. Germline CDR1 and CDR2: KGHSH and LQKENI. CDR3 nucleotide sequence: TGTGCCAGCTCACCCGGGACAAGGTCACGAATCAACACCGGGGAGCTGTTTTTT. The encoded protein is CASSPGTRSRINTGELFF.

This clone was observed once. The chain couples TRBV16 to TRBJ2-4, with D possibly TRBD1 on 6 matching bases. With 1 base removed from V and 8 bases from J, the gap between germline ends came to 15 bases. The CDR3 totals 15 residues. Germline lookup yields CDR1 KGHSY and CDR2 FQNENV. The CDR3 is CASSQYQGSIDIQYF. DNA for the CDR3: TGTGCCAGCAGCCAATACCAGGGGAGTATTGACATTCAGTACTTC.

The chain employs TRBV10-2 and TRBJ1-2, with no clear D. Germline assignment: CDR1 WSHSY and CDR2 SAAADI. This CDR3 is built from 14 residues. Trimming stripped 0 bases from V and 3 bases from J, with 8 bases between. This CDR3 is CASSESWFYYGYTF. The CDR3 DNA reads TGCGCCAGCAGTGAGTCCTGGTTTTACTATGGCTACACCTTC.

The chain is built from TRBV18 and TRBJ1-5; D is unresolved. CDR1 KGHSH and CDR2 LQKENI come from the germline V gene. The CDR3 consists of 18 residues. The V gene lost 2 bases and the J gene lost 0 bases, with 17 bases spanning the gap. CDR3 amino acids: CASSPVTVFTSSNQPQHF. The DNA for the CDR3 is TGTGCCAGCTCACCAGTGACCGTTTTTACTAGTAGCAATCAGCCCCAGCATTTT.

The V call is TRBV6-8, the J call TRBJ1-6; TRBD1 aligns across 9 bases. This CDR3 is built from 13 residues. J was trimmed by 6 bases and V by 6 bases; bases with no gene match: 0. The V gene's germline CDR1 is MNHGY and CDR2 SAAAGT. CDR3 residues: CASRGQGNSPLHF. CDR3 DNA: TGTGCCAGCAGGGGACAGGGTAATTCACCCCTCCACTTT.

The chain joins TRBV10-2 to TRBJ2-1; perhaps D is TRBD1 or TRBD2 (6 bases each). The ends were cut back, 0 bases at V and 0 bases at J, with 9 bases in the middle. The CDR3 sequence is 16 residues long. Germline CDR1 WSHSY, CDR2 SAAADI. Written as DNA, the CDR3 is TGCGCCAGCAGTGAGTCGGGGGGCCCCTCCTACAATGAGCAGTTCTTC. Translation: CASSESGGPSYNEQFF.

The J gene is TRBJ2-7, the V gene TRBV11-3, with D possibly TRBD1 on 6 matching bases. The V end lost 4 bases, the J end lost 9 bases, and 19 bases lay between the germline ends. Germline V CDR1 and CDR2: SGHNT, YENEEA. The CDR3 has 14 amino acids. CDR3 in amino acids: CASSWGLGAVMQYF. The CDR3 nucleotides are TGTGCCAGCAGCTGGGGGCTGGGGGCGGTTATGCAGTACTTC.

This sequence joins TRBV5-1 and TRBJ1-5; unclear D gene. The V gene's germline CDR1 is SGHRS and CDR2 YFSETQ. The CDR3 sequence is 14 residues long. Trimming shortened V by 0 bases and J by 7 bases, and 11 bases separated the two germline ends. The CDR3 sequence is CASSLDGGSQPQHF. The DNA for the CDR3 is TGCGCCAGCAGCTTGGATGGAGGTAGCCAGCCCCAGCATTTT.

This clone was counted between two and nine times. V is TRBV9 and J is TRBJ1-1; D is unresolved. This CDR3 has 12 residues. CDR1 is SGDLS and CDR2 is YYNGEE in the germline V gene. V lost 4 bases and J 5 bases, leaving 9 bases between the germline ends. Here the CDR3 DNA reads TGTGCCAGCAGCTTCCAGGAGACTGAAGCTTTCTTT. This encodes CASSFQETEAFF.

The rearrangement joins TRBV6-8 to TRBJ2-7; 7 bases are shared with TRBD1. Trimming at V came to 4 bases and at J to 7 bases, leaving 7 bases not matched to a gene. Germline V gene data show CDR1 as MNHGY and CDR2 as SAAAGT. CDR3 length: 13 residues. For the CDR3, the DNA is TGTGCCAGCAGTTCTGGACAGGCTAGGGAGCAGTACTTC. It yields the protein CASSSGQAREQYF.